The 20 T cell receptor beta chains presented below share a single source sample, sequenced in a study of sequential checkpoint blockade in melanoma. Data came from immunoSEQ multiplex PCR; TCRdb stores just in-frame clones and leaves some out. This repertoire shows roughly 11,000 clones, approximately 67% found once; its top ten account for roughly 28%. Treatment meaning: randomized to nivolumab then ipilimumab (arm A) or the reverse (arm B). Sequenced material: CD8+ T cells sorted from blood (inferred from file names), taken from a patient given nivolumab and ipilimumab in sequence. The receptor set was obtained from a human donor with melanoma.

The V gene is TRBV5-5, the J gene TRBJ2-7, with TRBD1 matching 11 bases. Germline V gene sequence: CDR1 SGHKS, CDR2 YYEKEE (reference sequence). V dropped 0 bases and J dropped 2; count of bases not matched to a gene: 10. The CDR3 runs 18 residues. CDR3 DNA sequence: TGTGCCAGCAGCTTGGCCCCGGCCGGGGGACAGGGGGCCTACGAGCAGTACTTC. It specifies CASSLAPAGGQGAYEQYF.

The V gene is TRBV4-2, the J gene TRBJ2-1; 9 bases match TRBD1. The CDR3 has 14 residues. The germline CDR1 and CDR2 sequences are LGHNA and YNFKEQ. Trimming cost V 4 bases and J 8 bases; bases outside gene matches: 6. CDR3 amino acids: CASSPGTGFDEQFF. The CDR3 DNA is TGTGCCAGCAGCCCCGGGACAGGGTTCGATGAGCAGTTCTTC.

The CDR3 loop is CASSFGTQENSPLHF. As DNA, the CDR3 is TGTGCCAGCAGCTTCGGAACTCAGGAAAATTCACCCCTCCACTTT. V and J are TRBV11-3 and TRBJ1-6; no reliable D call. This CDR3 comprises 15 residues. Trimming removed 3 bases at V and 7 bases at J, with 13 bases between. Germline V gives CDR1 SGHNT, CDR2 YENEEA.

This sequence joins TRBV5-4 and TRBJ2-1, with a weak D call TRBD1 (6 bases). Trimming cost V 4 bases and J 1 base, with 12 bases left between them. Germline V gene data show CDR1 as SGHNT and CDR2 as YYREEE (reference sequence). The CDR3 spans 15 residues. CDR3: CASSPPQGSYNEQFF. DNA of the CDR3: TGTGCCAGCAGCCCCCCTCAGGGGTCCTACAATGAGCAGTTCTTC.

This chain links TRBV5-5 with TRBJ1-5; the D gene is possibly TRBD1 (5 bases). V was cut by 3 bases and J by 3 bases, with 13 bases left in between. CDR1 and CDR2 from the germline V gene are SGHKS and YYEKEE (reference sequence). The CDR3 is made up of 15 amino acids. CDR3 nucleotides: TGTGCCAGCAGCTCCCGGGGACTTCTCAATCAGCCCCAGCATTTT. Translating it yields CASSSRGLLNQPQHF.

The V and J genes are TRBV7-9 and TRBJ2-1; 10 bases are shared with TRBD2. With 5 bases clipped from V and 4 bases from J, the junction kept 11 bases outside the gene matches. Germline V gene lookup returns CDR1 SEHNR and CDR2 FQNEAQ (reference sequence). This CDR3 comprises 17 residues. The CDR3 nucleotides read TGTGCCAGCAGCACCACAGGACTAGCGGAATGGTACAATGAGCAGTTCTTC. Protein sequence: CASSTTGLAEWYNEQFF.

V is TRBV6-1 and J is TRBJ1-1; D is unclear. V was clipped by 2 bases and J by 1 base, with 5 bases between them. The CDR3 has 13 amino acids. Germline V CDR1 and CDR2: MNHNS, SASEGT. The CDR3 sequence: CASSERENTEAFF. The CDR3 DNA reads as TGTGCCAGCAGTGAAAGAGAGAACACTGAAGCTTTCTTT.

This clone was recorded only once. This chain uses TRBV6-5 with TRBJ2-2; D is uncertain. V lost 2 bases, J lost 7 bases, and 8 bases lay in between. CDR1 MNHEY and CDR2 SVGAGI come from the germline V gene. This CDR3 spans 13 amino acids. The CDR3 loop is CASSYRWSGELFF. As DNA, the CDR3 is TGTGCCAGCAGTTACCGGTGGAGCGGGGAGCTGTTTTTT.

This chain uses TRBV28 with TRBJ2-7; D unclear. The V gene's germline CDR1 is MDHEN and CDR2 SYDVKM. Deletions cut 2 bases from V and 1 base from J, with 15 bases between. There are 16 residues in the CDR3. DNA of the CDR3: TGTGCCAGCAGTTTAGGTGTGCAGGCGTTATCCTACGAGCAGTACTTC. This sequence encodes CASSLGVQALSYEQYF. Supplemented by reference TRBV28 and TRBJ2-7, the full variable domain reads DVKVTQSSRYLVKRTGEKVFLECVQDMDHENMFWYRQDPGLGLRLIYFSYDVKMKEKGDIPEGYSVSREKKERFSLILESASTNQTSMYLCASSLGVQALSYEQYFGPGTRLTVT.

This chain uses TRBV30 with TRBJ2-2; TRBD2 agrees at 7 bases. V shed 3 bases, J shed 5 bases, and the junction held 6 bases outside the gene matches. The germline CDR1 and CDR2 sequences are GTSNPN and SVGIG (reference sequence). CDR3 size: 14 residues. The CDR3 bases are TGTGCCTGGAGAGGGGAGGGGAGGACCGGGGAGCTGTTTTTT. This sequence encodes CAWRGEGRTGELFF. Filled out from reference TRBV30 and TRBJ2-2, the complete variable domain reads SQTIHQWPATLVQPVGSPLSLECTVEGTSNPNLYWYRQAAGRGLQLLFYSVGIGQISSEVPQNLSASRPQDRQFILSSKKLLLSDSGFYLCAWRGEGRTGELFFGEGSRLTVL.

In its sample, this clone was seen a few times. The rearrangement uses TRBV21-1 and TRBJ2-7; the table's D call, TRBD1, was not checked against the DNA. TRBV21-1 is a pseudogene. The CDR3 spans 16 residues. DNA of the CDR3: TGTGCCAGCAGCAAAGCGACGAGGGGGACGTCCTACGAGCAGTACTTC. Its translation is CASSKATRGTSYEQYF.

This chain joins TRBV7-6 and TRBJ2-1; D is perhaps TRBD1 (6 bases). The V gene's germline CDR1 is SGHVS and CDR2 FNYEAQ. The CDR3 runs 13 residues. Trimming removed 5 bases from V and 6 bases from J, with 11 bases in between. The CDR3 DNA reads TGTGCCAGCAGCATTAACAGGGTCAATGAGCAGTTCTTC. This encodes CASSINRVNEQFF. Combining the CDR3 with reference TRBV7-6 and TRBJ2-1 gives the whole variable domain GAGVSQSPRYKVTKRGQDVALRCDPISGHVSLYWYRQALGQGPEFLTYFNYEAQQDKSGLPNDRFSAERPEGSISTLTIQRTEQRDSAMYRCASSINRVNEQFFGPGTRLTVL.

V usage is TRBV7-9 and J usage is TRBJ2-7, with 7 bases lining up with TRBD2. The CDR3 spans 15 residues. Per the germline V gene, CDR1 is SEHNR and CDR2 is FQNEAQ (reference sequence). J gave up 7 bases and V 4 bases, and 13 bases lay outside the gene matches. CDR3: CASSWGGGLIREQYF. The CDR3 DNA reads TGTGCCAGCAGCTGGGGGGGTGGGCTCATCAGAGAGCAGTACTTC.

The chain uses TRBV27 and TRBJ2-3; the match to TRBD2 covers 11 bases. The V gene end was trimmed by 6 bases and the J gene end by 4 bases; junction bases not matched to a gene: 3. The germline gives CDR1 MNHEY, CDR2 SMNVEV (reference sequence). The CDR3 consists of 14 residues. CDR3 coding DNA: TGTGCCAGCAGGATAGCGGGAGGGGCAGATACGCAGTATTTT. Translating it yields CASRIAGGADTQYF.

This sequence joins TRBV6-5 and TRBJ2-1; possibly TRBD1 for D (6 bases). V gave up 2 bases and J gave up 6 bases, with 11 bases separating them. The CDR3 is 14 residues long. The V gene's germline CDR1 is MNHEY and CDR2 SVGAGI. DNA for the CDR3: TGTGCCAGCAGTTACGGCCAGGGGACCAATGAGCAGTTCTTC. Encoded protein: CASSYGQGTNEQFF.

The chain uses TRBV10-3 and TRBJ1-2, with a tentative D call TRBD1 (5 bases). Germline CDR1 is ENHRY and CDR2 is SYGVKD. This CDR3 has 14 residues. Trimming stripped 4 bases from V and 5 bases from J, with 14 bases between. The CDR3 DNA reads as TGTGCCATCAGTGGCGGGGACCGATTATATGGCTACACCTTC. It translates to CAISGGDRLYGYTF.

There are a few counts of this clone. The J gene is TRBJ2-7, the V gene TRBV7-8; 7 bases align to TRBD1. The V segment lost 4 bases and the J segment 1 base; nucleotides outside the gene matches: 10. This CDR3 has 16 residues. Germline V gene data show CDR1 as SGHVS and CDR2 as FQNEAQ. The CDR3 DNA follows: TGTGCCAGCAGCTCCCAACCGGGACAGCTATCCTACGAGCAGTACTTC. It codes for CASSSQPGQLSYEQYF.

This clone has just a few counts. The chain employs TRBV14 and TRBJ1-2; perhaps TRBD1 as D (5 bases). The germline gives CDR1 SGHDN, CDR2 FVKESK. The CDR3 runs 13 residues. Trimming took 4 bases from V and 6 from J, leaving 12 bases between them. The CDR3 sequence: CASSLSGVHGYTF. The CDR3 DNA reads TGTGCCAGCAGCCTTTCGGGGGTTCATGGCTACACCTTC. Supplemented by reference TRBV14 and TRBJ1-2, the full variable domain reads EAGVTQFPSHSVIEKGQTVTLRCDPISGHDNLYWYRRVMGKEIKFLLHFVKESKQDESGMPNNRFLAERTGGTYSTLKVQPAELEDSGVYFCASSLSGVHGYTFGSGTRLTVV.

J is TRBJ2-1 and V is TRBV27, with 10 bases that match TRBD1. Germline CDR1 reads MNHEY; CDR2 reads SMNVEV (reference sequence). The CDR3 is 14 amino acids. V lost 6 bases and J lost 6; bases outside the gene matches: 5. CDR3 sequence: CASRGQGGINEQFF. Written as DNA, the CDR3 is TGTGCCAGCAGAGGACAGGGGGGCATCAATGAGCAGTTCTTC.

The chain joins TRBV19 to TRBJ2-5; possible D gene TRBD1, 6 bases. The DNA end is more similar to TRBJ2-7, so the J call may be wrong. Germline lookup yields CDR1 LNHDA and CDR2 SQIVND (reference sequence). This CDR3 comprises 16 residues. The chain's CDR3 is CASSKAQQGSSYEQYF. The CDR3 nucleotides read TGTGCCAGTAGTAAGGCCCAGCAGGGGTCTTCCTACGAGCAGTACTTC.